This T cell receptor (beta chain) was captured by sequencing in a study of CD8+ T cells in alopecia areata. RNA extraction and reverse transcription yielded cDNA as sequencing template. Repertoires were generated with immunoSEQ multiplex PCR, while TCRdb's copy carries only in-frame clones and drops some. Here the sample spans roughly 150,000 clones, 45% to 65% being singletons. V was pared by 0 bases and J by 5 bases, with 9 bases of the junction left unmatched. This CDR3 is 17 amino acids long. The germline gives CDR1 SQVTM, CDR2 ANQGSEA. Indicated treatment: oral pan-JAK inhibitor, 5-10 mg twice daily. In this sample, this clone turned up a few times.

This specimen consisted of CD8+ T cells sorted from blood, obtained at week 4, from a patient treated with tofacitinib. The sequence was obtained from a human donor with alopecia areata. The V call is TRBV29-1, the J call TRBJ2-5; 13 nucleotides line up with TRBD2. The CDR3 region has the DNA TGCAGCGTTGAAGACACTAGCGGGGGGGCGACGTATGAGACCCAGTACTTC. This encodes CSVEDTSGGATYETQYF.